The table lists the clone carrying this T cell receptor (beta chain) with a few counts. The antigen is undetermined. The V and J ends lost 6 bases and 5 bases respectively, with 26 bases between them. The CDR3 has 16 amino acids. The germline CDR1 and CDR2 sequences are DFQATT and SNEGSKA (reference sequence). The PCR template was genomic DNA. A primer set of 30 forward and 13 reverse primers amplified the CDR3. TCRdb itself ran the multiplex PCR reads through MiXCR, one entry per CDR3 protein. The sample includes some 250,000 distinct CDR3 sequences, 45% to 60% seen only once; the top ten take approximately 15%. The data were taken from a study of type 1 and type 2 diabetes patients. General study points: In CD4+ and CD8+ T cells, type 2 diabetes diversity exceeded type 1.

Standard classification criteria confirmed type 1 or type 2 diabetes in all patients. Peripheral blood, 7.5 to 10 milliliters per participant, was collected. Specimen: peripheral blood mononuclear cells (PBMCs). The clonotype comes from a man aged 18 to 29 with type 2 diabetes. This chain uses TRBV20-1 with TRBJ2-7, with D possibly TRBD1 on 6 matching bases. The CDR3 nucleotides read TGCAGTGCAGTTACAGGGAAGGGTATTCGAGGGGACGAGCAGTACTTC. Protein product: CSAVTGKGIRGDEQYF.